A single sample gave rise to the 30 T cell receptor beta chains below, sequenced in a study of blood T cell repertoires in COVID-19. Profiling relied on immunoSEQ multiplex PCR, and the TCRdb table lists in-frame clones only, not all of them. The table shows approximately 220,000 clones, with roughly 80% occurring only once. Input material: peripheral blood. These receptor sequences come from a woman of 80 years or more with acute or convalescent COVID-19.

This clone has a single count. The chain links TRBV10-3 to TRBJ2-5; TRBD2 agrees at 9 bases. The CDR3 is made up of 15 amino acids. Looked up from germline, CDR1 is ENHRY and CDR2 is SYGVKD. V shed 2 bases and J 4 bases; nucleotides not matched to a gene: 5. CDR3 in DNA: TGTGCCATCAGTGAGACGGCGGGGGGGCGAGAGACCCAGTACTTC. It encodes CAISETAGGRETQYF.

The V gene is TRBV6-5, the J gene TRBJ2-7; unclear D gene. Per the germline V gene, CDR1 is MNHEY and CDR2 is SVGAGI. V was pared by 6 bases and J by 7 bases, with 16 bases between. This CDR3 is 13 amino acids long. This CDR3 reads CASRTMGSREQYF. In DNA, the CDR3 is TGTGCCAGCAGAACTATGGGTTCTCGGGAGCAGTACTTC.

The chain carries TRBV6-2 or TRBV6-3 and TRBJ2-7; TRBD2 matches 8 bases. The V segment lost 2 bases and the J segment 5 bases; nucleotides outside the gene matches: 8. The CDR3 is made up of 15 amino acids. From germline, CDR1 is MNHEY and CDR2 SVGEGT. Here the CDR3 reads CASSYPFGRDHEQYF. CDR3 nucleotides: TGTGCCAGCAGTTACCCCTTCGGGAGGGACCACGAGCAGTACTTC.

This clone was counted a single time. The gene calls are TRBV6-6 and TRBJ1-4, with 9 bases fitting TRBD1. J was trimmed by 3 bases and V by 6 bases; bases with no gene match: 11. The CDR3 has 17 residues. CDR1 is MNHNY, CDR2 SVGAGI, per germline (reference sequence). The CDR3 nucleotides read TGTGCCAGCAGGCGACAGGGGGGTGGGGGATCTAATGAAAAACTGTTTTTT. Its protein is CASRRQGGGGSNEKLFF.

The genes are TRBV10-1 and TRBJ1-4; D ambiguous. The germline V gene has CDR1 WNHNN and CDR2 SYGVQD (reference sequence). Trimming left V 3 bases short and J 4 bases short, with 18 bases between. This CDR3 has 17 amino acids. CDR3 loop: CASSDEGSPVDNEKLFF. The DNA for the CDR3 is TGCGCCAGCAGTGATGAGGGCAGCCCAGTGGATAATGAAAAACTGTTTTTT.

This sequence joins TRBV4-3 and TRBJ1-4; a possible D gene is TRBD1 (6 bases). V shed 6 bases and J shed 2 bases, with 13 bases lying between them. This CDR3 is built from 15 residues. Germline values: CDR1 LGHNA, CDR2 YSLEER. The chain's CDR3 is CASRLSTGTNEKLFF. The CDR3 nucleotides read TGCGCCAGCAGACTCAGTACAGGGACTAATGAAAAACTGTTTTTT.

The chain joins TRBV3-1 (or the pseudogene TRBV3-2) to TRBJ2-7, with D possibly TRBD2 on 6 matching bases. Germline assignment: CDR1 LGHDT and CDR2 YNNKEL (reference sequence). Trimming took 0 bases from V and 3 from J, leaving 15 bases between them. This CDR3 is 16 amino acids long. DNA of the CDR3: TGTGCCAGCAGCCAAGATCGGACTATTCTTTTCTACGAGCAGTACTTC. It yields the protein CASSQDRTILFYEQYF.

This clone turned up a few times. The chain joins TRBV5-4 to TRBJ2-2, with a possible D match to TRBD2 (5 bases). Trimming took off 4 bases at V and 2 bases at J, with 12 bases between the two ends. The CDR3 length is 15 residues. The germline CDR1 and CDR2 sequences are SGHNT and YYREEE (reference sequence). The CDR3 region has the DNA TGTGCCAGCAGCGCAGGCGGGTCCAACACCGGGGAGCTGTTTTTT. Translation: CASSAGGSNTGELFF.

The chain employs TRBV7-2 and TRBJ1-1, with a weak D call TRBD1 (5 bases). The ends were cut back, 5 bases at V and 6 bases at J, with 16 bases in the middle. This CDR3 has 14 residues. From germline, CDR1 is SGHTA and CDR2 FQGNSA. CDR3 sequence (DNA): TGTGCCAGCAGCGCCCGGGGAGGGGAGGCTGAAGCTTTCTTT. Its protein product is CASSARGGEAEAFF.

V usage is TRBV7-9 and J usage is TRBJ2-3, with D tentatively TRBD2 (6 bases). Germline V lookup: CDR1 SEHNR, CDR2 FQNEAQ (reference sequence). CDR3 length: 15 residues. Trimming left V 7 bases short and J 3 bases short, with 17 bases between. The CDR3 here is CASNNREVATDTQYF. The DNA of the CDR3 is TGTGCCAGCAACAATAGGGAGGTAGCAACAGATACGCAGTATTTT.

The chain employs TRBV10-3 and TRBJ2-5, with TRBD1 identical over 10 bases. The CDR3 sequence is 15 residues long. CDR1 is ENHRY, CDR2 SYGVKD, per germline. V trimming: 3 bases; J trimming: 5 bases; junction bases outside the gene matches: 6. CDR3 amino acids: CAISDGQGGRETQYF. In DNA, the CDR3 is TGTGCCATCAGTGATGGACAGGGGGGACGGGAGACCCAGTACTTC.

There are a few counts of this clone. The rearrangement links TRBV4-2 to TRBJ1-4; 7 bases map to TRBD1. The CDR3 has 15 residues. V lost 4 bases and J lost 3; bases outside the gene matches: 5. In germline, CDR1 is LGHNA, CDR2 YNFKEQ. CDR3 protein: CASSLHTGANEKLFF. For the CDR3, the DNA is TGTGCCAGCAGCCTACATACAGGGGCTAATGAAAAACTGTTTTTT.

The chain joins TRBV2 to TRBJ1-2; D remains ambiguous. V lost 5 bases to trimming and J lost 2 bases, with 9 bases between them. CDR1 is SNHLY, CDR2 FYNNEI, per germline. The CDR3 runs to 13 residues. The DNA for the CDR3 is TGTGCCAGCAGTCGGACGGGGAACTATGGCTACACCTTC. Translated, it gives CASSRTGNYGYTF.

The gene calls are TRBV6-5 and TRBJ1-2; D ambiguous. Germline V gene lookup returns CDR1 MNHEY and CDR2 SVGAGI. This CDR3 region has 13 residues. V was pared by 4 bases and J by 7 bases, with 13 bases between. Written as DNA, the CDR3 is TGTGCCAGCAGTTCCCTCGGGTCGTCTGGCTACACCTTC. It codes for CASSSLGSSGYTF.

This clone is a singleton in its sample. The genes are TRBV4-3 and TRBJ1-1; 7 positions agree with TRBD1. Germline loops: CDR1 LGHNA, CDR2 YSLEER. V dropped 2 bases and J dropped 0; count of bases not matched to a gene: 6. CDR3 length: 16 amino acids. The CDR3 DNA is TGCGCCAGCAGCCAATACAGGGGTTCGATGAACACTGAAGCTTTCTTT. Translated, it gives CASSQYRGSMNTEAFF.

The rearrangement links TRBV19 to TRBJ2-7, with 7 bases aligning to TRBD2. Germline values: CDR1 LNHDA, CDR2 SQIVND (reference sequence). The V and J ends lost 5 bases and 8 bases, in that order; junction bases with no gene match: 18. This CDR3 region has 16 residues. The CDR3 DNA is TGTGCCAGTAGTGTCGGGGGGACGGGGGAAGGCGGGCAGCAGTACTTC. Protein sequence: CASSVGGTGEGGQQYF.

The rearrangement links TRBV7-8 to TRBJ2-3, with TRBD2 matching 10 bases. The V and J ends lost 5 bases and 2 bases, in that order; junction bases with no gene match: 7. This CDR3 comprises 16 residues. Germline V gene sequence: CDR1 SGHVS, CDR2 FQNEAQ. CDR3 nucleotides: TGTGCCAGCAGCCATCTAGCGGGAGTTGTCACAGATACGCAGTATTTT. Amino acids: CASSHLAGVVTDTQYF. The variable domain in full, completed from reference TRBV7-8 and TRBJ2-3, reads GAGVSQSPRYKVAKRGQDVALRCDPISGHVSLFWYQQALGQGPEFLTYFQNEAQLDKSGLPSDRFFAERPEGSVSTLKIQRTQQEDSAVYLCASSHLAGVVTDTQYFGPGTRLTVL.

In this sample, this clone turned up a few times. The rearrangement uses TRBV3-1 (or the pseudogene TRBV3-2) and TRBJ1-2; 8 nucleotides line up with TRBD1. With 4 bases clipped from V and 8 bases from J, the junction kept 9 bases outside the gene matches. Germline V lookup: CDR1 LGHDT, CDR2 YNNKEL (reference sequence). The CDR3 loop spans 14 amino acids. CDR3 bases: TGTGCCAGCAGCCCACGACAGGGGTATCGGGGCTACACCTTC. As protein: CASSPRQGYRGYTF.

This clone was observed a few times. The chain combines TRBV6-6 with TRBJ1-2; D not certain. Trimming pared 4 bases from V and 4 bases from J, leaving 13 bases between. The CDR3 sequence is 14 residues long. The germline V gene encodes CDR1 MNHNY and CDR2 SVGAGI (reference sequence). In DNA form, the CDR3 reads TGTGCCAGCAGTTTACAGCCTGAGTCCTATGGCTACACCTTC. This codes for CASSLQPESYGYTF.

The V call is TRBV7-3, the J call TRBJ1-1; TRBD1 is a possible D gene (6 bases). CDR1 SGHTA and CDR2 FQGTGA come from the germline V gene. V was clipped by 2 bases and J by 7 bases, with 11 bases between them. This CDR3 contains 13 residues. As DNA, the CDR3 is TGTGCCAGCAGCTTACTCGGGGGGCATGAAGCTTTCTTT. It is translated as CASSLLGGHEAFF.

This sequence joins TRBV20-1 and TRBJ2-7; D may be TRBD2 (5 bases). The CDR3 covers 14 residues. Trimming left V 3 bases short and J 2 bases short, with 14 bases between. CDR1 and CDR2 (germline): DFQATT, SNEGSKA (reference sequence). This CDR3 reads CSASGRGNPYEQYF. CDR3 coding DNA: TGCAGTGCTAGTGGTCGGGGAAACCCCTACGAGCAGTACTTC.

V and J are TRBV28 and TRBJ2-7; D unclear. The CDR3 consists of 13 residues. Germline V gene lookup returns CDR1 MDHEN and CDR2 SYDVKM. Trimming shortened V by 5 bases and J by 5 bases, and 13 bases separated the two germline ends. The chain's CDR3 is CASSRPQQDEQYF. The DNA for the CDR3 is TGTGCCAGCAGTAGACCCCAGCAGGACGAGCAGTACTTC.

This chain uses TRBV28 with TRBJ2-5, with D maybe TRBD2 (6 bases). V gave up 5 bases and J gave up 2 bases, with 12 bases separating them. This CDR3 has 14 amino acids. CDR1 and CDR2 from the germline V gene are MDHEN and SYDVKM. The CDR3 sequence: CASSARRGQETQYF. In DNA, the CDR3 is TGTGCCAGCAGTGCCCGGCGGGGACAAGAGACCCAGTACTTC.

The chain uses TRBV4-3 and TRBJ2-2; 10 bases line up with TRBD2. CDR1 and CDR2 from the germline V gene are LGHNA and YSLEER. The CDR3 sequence is 17 residues long. V lost 2 bases to trimming and J lost 4 bases; unmatched junction nucleotides: 7. The CDR3 sequence: CASSQSSSGGTTGELFF. The CDR3 nucleotides are TGCGCCAGCAGCCAATCCTCTAGCGGGGGTACCACCGGGGAGCTGTTTTTT.

The V gene is TRBV19, the J gene TRBJ1-1; D is ambiguous. Germline V lookup: CDR1 LNHDA, CDR2 SQIVND (reference sequence). The CDR3 covers 11 residues. With 5 bases removed from V and 11 bases from J, the gap between germline ends came to 12 bases. CDR3 residues: CASSSAFGAFF. Written as DNA, the CDR3 is TGTGCCAGTAGTTCGGCGTTCGGGGCTTTCTTT.

This chain joins TRBV29-1 and TRBJ2-3; D is unclear. Trimming pared 3 bases from V and 1 base from J, leaving 8 bases between. This CDR3 has 13 amino acids. Germline V gene data show CDR1 as SQVTM and CDR2 as ANQGSEA. The chain's CDR3 is CSVEGTRTDTQYF. For the CDR3, the DNA is TGCAGCGTTGAGGGCACCCGCACAGATACGCAGTATTTT.

V gene TRBV6-5 combines with J gene TRBJ2-3; D call uncertain. In germline, CDR1 is MNHEY, CDR2 SVGAGI. The CDR3 runs 12 residues. V was shortened by 4 bases and J by 8 bases, with 10 bases between the two germline ends. The CDR3 reads CASSSLSPTQYF. In nucleotides, the CDR3 is TGTGCCAGCAGTTCACTCTCTCCTACGCAGTATTTT.

The chain has TRBV7-9 and TRBJ2-5; unclear D gene. V was cut by 5 bases and J by 5 bases, with 9 bases left in between. Germline V gene data show CDR1 as SEHNR and CDR2 as FQNEAQ (reference sequence). CDR3 length equals 12 residues. This CDR3 is CASSPDGETQYF. The CDR3 DNA is TGTGCCAGCAGCCCAGACGGGGAGACCCAGTACTTC.

V and J are TRBV7-2 and TRBJ2-5, with TRBD2 matching 8 bases. Trimming removed 5 bases from V and 5 bases from J; junction bases left unmatched: 10. CDR1 SGHTA and CDR2 FQGNSA come from the germline V gene. The CDR3 runs to 15 residues. The CDR3 region is CASSGGGGYWETQYF. CDR3 nucleotides: TGTGCCAGCAGCGGCGGCGGGGGGTACTGGGAGACCCAGTACTTC.

The chain combines TRBV2 with TRBJ1-2; 11 nucleotides line up with TRBD1. Germline lookup yields CDR1 SNHLY and CDR2 FYNNEI. With V trimmed by 6 bases and J by 3 bases, 9 bases remained unmatched. This CDR3 is 16 amino acids long. DNA of the CDR3: TGTGCCAGCAGCCATGGACAGGGGGCTAATGACTATGGCTACACCTTC. Translating it yields CASSHGQGANDYGYTF. Variable domain in full (rest from reference TRBV2 and TRBJ1-2): EPEVTQTPSHQVTQMGQEVILRCVPISNHLYFYWYRQILGQKVEFLVSFYNNEISEKSEIFDDQFSVERPDGSNFTLKIRSTKLEDSAMYFCASSHGQGANDYGYTFGSGTRLTVV.